The 32 T cell receptor beta chains listed next were all sequenced from one sample in a study of Graves' ophthalmopathy and Graves' hyperthyroidism. Transcripts of RNA were the source for amplifying TCR beta CDR3 regions. HTBI-primed first-round RT-PCR preceded second-round multiplex PCR. TCRdb redid the calling of the multiplex PCR reads with MiXCR, one entry per CDR3 protein. Here the sample spans 450,000 or so distinct CDR3 sequences, 14% being singletons. Input material: blood. All receptors come from a woman aged 25 to 39 with Graves' ophthalmopathy.

The table lists this clonotype with many counts. CDR3 region: CASSLIGGTNQPQHF. The CDR3 nucleotides are TGTGCCAGCAGTTTGATCGGGGGAACCAATCAGCCCCAGCATTTT. The chain joins TRBV12-3 or TRBV12-4 to TRBJ1-5; a possible D gene is TRBD1 (5 bases). The CDR3 spans 15 residues. Trimming removed 3 bases from V and 3 bases from J, with 12 bases in between.

The sample holds many counts of this clonotype. This chain connects TRBV12-3 or TRBV12-4 to TRBJ2-7; D unclear. There are 12 residues in the CDR3. The V end lost 5 bases, the J end lost 10 bases, and 15 bases lay between the germline ends. The CDR3 DNA follows: TGTGCCAGCAGTCGAGCAGGATCAACTCAGTACTTC. Translation gives CASSRAGSTQYF.

In its sample, this clonotype was seen many times. CDR3 bases: TGTGCCAGCAGTCCCGGCCGTCCTGAAGCTTTCTTT. It codes for CASSPGRPEAFF. The genes are TRBV2 and TRBJ1-1; D ambiguous. V was pared by 5 bases and J by 6 bases, with 10 bases between. This CDR3 spans 12 amino acids. The germline V gene encodes CDR1 SNHLY and CDR2 FYNNEI.

A word on this clonotype: A junction end diverges from the germline sequence, so it may reflect a read error. The chain couples TRBV12-3 or TRBV12-4 to TRBJ2-5; 7 bases fit TRBD1. This CDR3 is 13 amino acids long. The CDR3 DNA sequence: TGTGCCAGCAGCCGAGGGGGCCAAGAGACCAAGTACTTC. This translates into CASSRGGQETKYF.

The chain combines TRBV7-9 with TRBJ2-7; weak D call: TRBD1 (5 bases). V lost 5 bases and J 2 bases, leaving 13 bases between the germline ends. Germline CDR1 and CDR2: SEHNR and FQNEAQ (reference sequence). The CDR3 extends over 14 amino acids. CDR3 sequence reads: CASSPPTDTYEQYF. In nucleotides, the CDR3 is TGTGCCAGCAGCCCCCCGACAGACACCTACGAGCAGTACTTC.

This clonotype was picked up many times. The V call is TRBV6-1, the J call TRBJ2-7; D gene ambiguous. The length of the CDR3 is 13 residues. Germline-derived CDR1 and CDR2 are MNHNS and SASEGT. Trimming left V 2 bases short and J 5 bases short, with 10 bases between. The CDR3, as DNA: TGTGCCAGCAGTGAACTTGGGAACCACGAGCAGTACTTC. It codes for CASSELGNHEQYF.

This clonotype has at least ten counts. This chain uses TRBV25-1 with TRBJ2-7; weak D call: TRBD1 (6 bases). V was cut by 4 bases and J by 9 bases, with 19 bases left in between. The CDR3 contains 14 residues. Germline-derived CDR1 and CDR2 are MGHDK and SYGVNS. This CDR3 reads CASSVGRGVKGQYF. CDR3 sequence (DNA): TGTGCCAGCAGTGTCGGCAGGGGCGTAAAGGGGCAGTACTTC.

About this clonotype itself: The junction and the germline gene differ at one end; a read error may be behind it. The chain joins TRBV29-1 to TRBJ2-5; 10 bases line up with TRBD2. CDR1 SQVTM and CDR2 ANQGSEA come from the germline V gene. This CDR3 is built from 14 residues. This CDR3 reads CSVGVAGGGETKYF. CDR3 DNA: TGCAGCGTTGGCGTAGCGGGAGGTGGAGAGACCAAGTACTTC.

V and J are TRBV28 and TRBJ2-7, with D perhaps assigned TRBD1 or TRBD2 (5 bases each). The germline gives CDR1 MDHEN, CDR2 SYDVKM. CDR3 length: 11 residues. V shed 4 bases and J shed 7 bases, with 8 bases lying between them. CDR3 sequence (DNA): TGTGCCAGCAGTTGGGGGTGGGAGCAGTACTTC. Amino acid sequence: CASSWGWEQYF.

This clonotype was seen at least ten times. The V gene is TRBV11-2, the J gene TRBJ1-1, with D tentatively TRBD1 (5 bases). The CDR3 runs to 16 residues. Trimming shortened V by 4 bases and J by 3 bases, and 18 bases separated the two germline ends. Germline values: CDR1 SGHAT, CDR2 FQNNGV. CDR3 bases: TGTGCCAGCAGCTCCTCCGACGGGGGAGCGGACACTGAAGCTTTCTTT. Protein product: CASSSSDGGADTEAFF.

This clonotype was detected many times. The CDR3 is CASSLSQGPFYEQYF. In DNA, the CDR3 is TGTGCCAGCAGCTTATCACAGGGTCCTTTCTACGAGCAGTACTTC. The chain joins TRBV11-2 to TRBJ2-7; possible D gene TRBD1, 6 bases. The CDR3 totals 15 residues. V was clipped by 2 bases and J by 3 bases, with 14 bases between them. Per germline, CDR1 SGHAT and CDR2 FQNNGV.

The rearrangement joins TRBV30 to TRBJ2-3; a possible D gene is TRBD2 (6 bases). The CDR3 is 12 amino acids. Per the germline V gene, CDR1 is GTSNPN and CDR2 is SVGIG (reference sequence). V lost 5 bases, J lost 5 bases, and 11 bases lay in between. The CDR3 loop is CAWGGTKDTQYF. For the CDR3, the DNA is TGTGCCTGGGGAGGGACCAAAGATACGCAGTATTTT.

This clonotype was recorded many times. This rearrangement joins TRBV5-1 to TRBJ1-1; 7 bases align to TRBD1. The CDR3 has 14 amino acids. With 4 bases clipped from V and 2 bases from J, the junction kept 5 bases outside the gene matches. Germline lookup yields CDR1 SGHRS and CDR2 YFSETQ. The CDR3 spells CASSHGTANTEAFF. The CDR3, as DNA: TGCGCCAGCAGCCACGGGACAGCAAACACTGAAGCTTTCTTT.

This clonotype has ten or more counts. The chain is built from TRBV19 and TRBJ1-3; TRBD1 matches at 9 bases. The CDR3 totals 14 residues. Per the germline V gene, CDR1 is LNHDA and CDR2 is SQIVND (reference sequence). J gave up 4 bases and V 8 bases, and 6 bases lay outside the gene matches. CDR3 sequence reads: CASFWTGAGNTIYF. CDR3 sequence (DNA): TGTGCCAGTTTCTGGACAGGGGCAGGAAACACCATATATTTT.

The rearrangement joins TRBV6-2 or TRBV6-3 to TRBJ2-5; 7 nucleotides line up with TRBD1. The junction had 8 bases not matched to a gene; V was cut back by 5 bases and J by 5 bases. CDR3 length: 14 amino acids. Germline assignment: CDR1 MNHEY and CDR2 SVGEGT. DNA for the CDR3: TGTGCCAGCAGTCGGCCGGACAGGATGGAGACCCAGTACTTC. It encodes CASSRPDRMETQYF.

This clonotype has ten or more counts. The J gene is TRBJ2-7, the V gene TRBV7-2; a weak D match, TRBD1 (5 bases). Germline values: CDR1 SGHTA, CDR2 FQGNSA. The CDR3 has 16 residues. The ends were cut back, 4 bases at V and 6 bases at J, with 22 bases in the middle. CDR3 residues: CASSSRSTAHGVEQYF. The CDR3 DNA is TGTGCCAGCAGCTCACGCTCGACAGCGCATGGGGTCGAGCAGTACTTC.

The sample holds many counts of this clonotype. V and J are TRBV6-5 and TRBJ1-2; 9 bases are shared with TRBD1. Germline V gene data show CDR1 as MNHEY and CDR2 as SVGAGI. The CDR3 runs 13 residues. Losses at the gene ends were 2 bases for V and 6 bases for J; bases not matched to a gene: 1. CDR3 in amino acids: CASSYGTGNGYTF. The CDR3 DNA reads TGTGCCAGCAGTTACGGGACAGGGAATGGCTACACCTTC.

The V call is TRBV30, the J call TRBJ1-5; 8 bases align to TRBD1. J lost 7 bases, V lost 3 bases, and 8 bases had no gene match. Germline V gene lookup returns CDR1 GTSNPN and CDR2 SVGIG (reference sequence). The CDR3 runs to 14 residues. CDR3 bases: TGTGCCTGGAGCACCGACAGGGGAGGACAGCCCCAGCATTTT. Protein: CAWSTDRGGQPQHF.

This clonotype was detected many times. This chain links TRBV28 with TRBJ1-2, with no clear D. V was trimmed by 3 bases and J by 2 bases, leaving 7 bases between them. Germline V gene lookup returns CDR1 MDHEN and CDR2 SYDVKM. There are 13 residues in the CDR3. CDR3 sequence reads: CASSLRRNYGYTF. In nucleotides, the CDR3 is TGTGCCAGCAGTTTGAGGAGGAACTATGGCTACACCTTC.

This clonotype showed up many times. This sequence joins TRBV5-1 and TRBJ2-7; D is ambiguous. Deletions cut 0 bases from V and 6 bases from J, with 7 bases between. CDR1 and CDR2 from the germline V gene are SGHRS and YFSETQ. The CDR3 spans 12 residues. CDR3 nucleotide sequence: TGCGCCAGCAGCTTGGTAGGATGCGAGCAGTACTTC. Its translation is CASSLVGCEQYF.

The table lists this clonotype with many counts. This chain joins TRBV10-3 and TRBJ1-2; possible D gene TRBD1, 5 bases. Per the germline V gene, CDR1 is ENHRY and CDR2 is SYGVKD. The CDR3 spans 13 residues. Trimming stripped 0 bases from V and 5 bases from J, with 7 bases between. The CDR3 bases are TGTGCCATCAGTGAGTCAGGGACTTATGGCTACACCTTC. It yields the protein CAISESGTYGYTF.

This clonotype was seen ten or more times. The chain carries TRBV2 and TRBJ2-7; D is undetermined. The V end was cut by 6 bases, the J end by 7 bases, with 19 bases between. In germline, CDR1 is SNHLY, CDR2 FYNNEI. The CDR3 spans 14 residues. CDR3 loop: CASSESRSSGEQYF. CDR3 coding DNA: TGTGCCAGCAGCGAAAGTCGTTCGTCGGGTGAGCAGTACTTC.

This clonotype has at least ten counts. The chain couples TRBV6-1 to TRBJ2-7, with 7 positions matching TRBD1. This CDR3 is 15 amino acids long. Unmatched junction bases numbered 11, after V lost 5 bases and J lost 4 bases. Germline V gene sequence: CDR1 MNHNS, CDR2 SASEGT. CDR3 DNA: TGTGCCAGCAGTCCCGCCCCGGGACAGTCTTACGAGCAGTACTTC. Translating it yields CASSPAPGQSYEQYF.

The chain combines TRBV12-5 with TRBJ1-2; D is uncertain. CDR3 size: 14 residues. Germline CDR1 and CDR2: LGHNT and FRNRAP. Trimming stripped 0 bases from V and 6 bases from J, with 11 bases between. Written as DNA, the CDR3 is TGTGCTAGTGGTTTGGTCGGGGTGCGGGATGGCTACACCTTC. Its translation is CASGLVGVRDGYTF.

There are many counts of this clonotype. J is TRBJ2-5 and V is TRBV7-6, with a possible D match to TRBD1 (5 bases). CDR3 length: 12 amino acids. CDR1 SGHVS and CDR2 FNYEAQ come from the germline V gene. Deletions cut 6 bases from V and 5 bases from J, with 10 bases between. CDR3 DNA: TGTGCCAGCAGAGGGGTATGGGAGACCCAGTACTTC. Amino acids: CASRGVWETQYF. Full variable domain (rest looked up from reference TRBV7-6 and TRBJ2-5): GAGVSQSPRYKVTKRGQDVALRCDPISGHVSLYWYRQALGQGPEFLTYFNYEAQQDKSGLPNDRFSAERPEGSISTLTIQRTEQRDSAMYRCASRGVWETQYFGPGTRLLVL.

This clonotype was picked up many times. The genes are TRBV12-3 or TRBV12-4 and TRBJ2-7, with TRBD2 matching over 11 bases. CDR3 length equals 15 residues. V dropped 3 bases and J dropped 0; count of bases not matched to a gene: 1. The CDR3 reads CASSLGLAASYEQYF. The DNA of the CDR3 is TGTGCCAGCAGTTTGGGACTAGCGGCCTCCTACGAGCAGTACTTC.

Many counts were recorded for this clonotype. The J gene is TRBJ2-7, the V gene TRBV28; D not certain. This CDR3 has 13 amino acids. The ends were cut back, 6 bases at V and 7 bases at J, with 16 bases in the middle. Germline V gene sequence: CDR1 MDHEN, CDR2 SYDVKM. CDR3 region: CASSPASFTEQYF. The CDR3, as DNA: TGTGCCAGCAGCCCTGCCTCGTTCACAGAGCAGTACTTC.

The chain is built from TRBV7-3 and TRBJ1-1; the match to TRBD1 covers 10 bases. V lost 5 bases, J lost 4 bases, and 7 bases stayed unmatched. The CDR3 is made up of 15 amino acids. CDR1 and CDR2 from the germline V gene are SGHTA and FQGTGA. The CDR3 sequence is CASSQDRGPGTEAFF. In nucleotides, the CDR3 is TGTGCCAGCAGCCAAGACAGGGGGCCGGGCACTGAAGCTTTCTTT. The variable domain in full, with the rest retrieved from reference TRBV7-3 and TRBJ1-1, is GAGVSQTPSNKVTEKGKYVELRCDPISGHTALYWYRQSLGQGPEFLIYFQGTGAADDSGLPNDRFFAVRPEGSVSTLKIQRTERGDSAVYLCASSQDRGPGTEAFFGQGTRLTVV.

This clonotype was counted at least ten times. The rearrangement joins TRBV10-3 to TRBJ1-3, with a weak D call TRBD1 (5 bases). Germline V lookup: CDR1 ENHRY, CDR2 SYGVKD. The CDR3 loop spans 17 amino acids. Trimming cost V 3 bases and J 2 bases, with 17 bases left between them. CDR3 residues: CAISEGSGRYPGNTIYF. CDR3 sequence (DNA): TGTGCCATCAGTGAAGGGTCAGGGCGGTATCCTGGAAACACCATATATTTT.

This clonotype has a count of ten or more. The rearrangement joins TRBV28 to TRBJ2-4; 9 bases fit TRBD2. This CDR3 spans 17 amino acids. With V trimmed by 5 bases and J by 2 bases, 10 bases remained unmatched. Germline CDR1 is MDHEN and CDR2 is SYDVKM. This CDR3 is CASSTPRGRASKNIQYF. The CDR3 DNA reads as TGTGCCAGCAGTACCCCACGCGGGAGGGCTTCCAAAAACATTCAGTACTTC.

This clonotype has ten or more counts. The V gene is TRBV20-1, the J gene TRBJ1-1, with 7 bases that match TRBD1. Looked up from germline, CDR1 is DFQATT and CDR2 is SNEGSKA (reference sequence). CDR3 size: 14 residues. The chain's CDR3 is CRGGQGVLGAEAFF. CDR3 nucleotide sequence: TGCAGAGGGGGGCAGGGGGTTTTGGGGGCTGAAGCTTTCTTT.

This clonotype was found many times. This may be a read error, as it is one base from a much larger clone. The chain is built from TRBV6-1 and TRBJ1-5; weak D call: TRBD1 (6 bases). V lost 8 bases and J lost 7, with 12 bases in between. The CDR3 covers 12 residues. CDR1 is MNHNS, CDR2 SASEGT, per germline. CDR3 sequence (DNA): TGTGCCAGCCACCAGGGGAGACAGCCCCAGCATTTT. The encoded protein is CASHQGRQPQHF.